What follows are 30 T cell receptor beta chains derived from one specimen sequenced in a study of blood T cell repertoires in COVID-19. Clones were read by immunoSEQ multiplex PCR, and TCRdb kept only the in-frame ones, dropping some. The sample lists about 250,000 clones; about 82% were seen once. The sample was peripheral blood. Source of these receptors: a woman in her fifties or sixties with active or convalescent COVID-19.

V usage is TRBV7-9 and J usage is TRBJ2-7; 13 bases agree with TRBD2. The length of the CDR3 is 16 residues. CDR1 is SEHNR, CDR2 FQNEAQ, per germline (reference sequence). Germline trimming cut 5 bases from V and 6 bases from J; bases unmatched to any gene: 10. The CDR3 loop is CASSDRGLAGVREQYF. The CDR3 DNA follows: TGTGCCAGCAGCGACCGTGGACTAGCGGGAGTCCGCGAGCAGTACTTC. The full variable domain, rest sourced from reference TRBV7-9 and TRBJ2-7, is DTGVSQNPRHKITKRGQNVTFRCDPISEHNRLYWYRQTLGQGPEFLTYFQNEAQLEKSRLLSDRFSAERPKGSFSTLEIQRTEQGDSAMYLCASSDRGLAGVREQYFGPGTRLTVT.

This clone has more than one count but fewer than ten. The chain has TRBV29-1 and TRBJ1-1; 8 bases agree with TRBD1. CDR1 is SQVTM and CDR2 is ANQGSEA in the germline V gene. The CDR3 runs 14 residues. V lost 2 bases and J lost 4; bases outside the gene matches: 6. The CDR3 DNA reads as TGCAGCGTTGAACCAACAGGGGGGAGCACTGAAGCTTTCTTT. This translates into CSVEPTGGSTEAFF.

The chain combines TRBV7-2 with TRBJ2-2, with D possibly matching TRBD1 (6 bases). The CDR3 runs to 15 residues. Trimming left V 3 bases short and J 6 bases short, with 14 bases between. CDR1 is SGHTA and CDR2 is FQGNSA in the germline V gene. CDR3 DNA: TGTGCCAGCAGCTTCACAGGGCTCCAAGCCGGGGAGCTGTTTTTT. Translated: CASSFTGLQAGELFF.

The chain uses TRBV11-2 and TRBJ2-1; TRBD2 matches at 8 bases. V lost 3 bases to trimming and J lost 3 bases; unmatched junction nucleotides: 1. CDR1 and CDR2 (germline): SGHAT, FQNNGV. CDR3 length: 14 residues. The CDR3 sequence: CASSLGLGYNEQFF. The CDR3 nucleotides are TGTGCCAGCAGCTTGGGACTAGGCTACAATGAGCAGTTCTTC. Filled out from reference TRBV11-2 and TRBJ2-1, the complete variable domain reads EAGVAQSPRYKIIEKRQSVAFWCNPISGHATLYWYQQILGQGPKLLIQFQNNGVVDDSQLPKDRFSAERLKGVDSTLKIQPAKLEDSAVYLCASSLGLGYNEQFFGPGTRLTVL.

V gene TRBV3-1 (or the pseudogene TRBV3-2) combines with J gene TRBJ1-1, with unresolved D. V lost 4 bases to trimming and J lost 0 bases, with 3 bases between them. This CDR3 comprises 12 residues. Germline V lookup: CDR1 LGHDT, CDR2 YNNKEL (reference sequence). CDR3 region: CASSRVNTEAFF. The CDR3 DNA reads TGTGCCAGCAGCCGAGTGAACACTGAAGCTTTCTTT.

The chain employs TRBV28 and TRBJ2-7, with TRBD2 as a possible D gene (6 bases). This CDR3 is built from 13 residues. V dropped 6 bases and J dropped 2 bases, with 11 bases sitting between them. Germline V gene data show CDR1 as MDHEN and CDR2 as SYDVKM. CDR3 protein: CASSSGLTYEQYV. The CDR3, as DNA: TGTGCCAGCAGCTCGGGACTCACCTACGAGCAGTACGTC.

The J gene is TRBJ1-1, the V gene TRBV6-1; D ambiguous. The CDR3 is 17 amino acids. The V end lost 0 bases, the J end lost 0 bases, and 14 bases lay between the germline ends. Germline V CDR1 and CDR2: MNHNS, SASEGT. DNA of the CDR3: TGTGCCAGCAGTGAAGCGCTGAGGGCAGGCGTGAACACTGAAGCTTTCTTT. This translates into CASSEALRAGVNTEAFF.

The chain has TRBV4-1 and TRBJ2-3; D possibly corresponds to TRBD2 (5 bases). This CDR3 has 13 residues. Between the trimmed V and J ends, which lost 1 base and 6 bases, there was a span of 8 bases. CDR1 is MGHRA, CDR2 YSYEKL, per germline. Here the CDR3 DNA reads TGCGCCAGCAGCCAAGGAAGGGAGGATACGCAGTATTTT. It encodes CASSQGREDTQYF.

The chain has TRBV10-2 and TRBJ2-7, with D perhaps TRBD1 (6 bases). Looked up from germline, CDR1 is WSHSY and CDR2 is SAAADI. CDR3 length: 16 residues. Trimming took 3 bases from V and 0 from J, leaving 15 bases between them. CDR3 residues: CASSDRRQASSYEQYV. The CDR3 bases are TGCGCCAGCAGTGACAGAAGACAGGCGAGCTCCTACGAGCAGTACGTC.

The rearrangement links TRBV3-1 (or the pseudogene TRBV3-2) to TRBJ2-3; TRBD1 aligns across 7 bases. The CDR3 covers 16 residues. Trimming at V came to 3 bases and at J to 3 bases, leaving 9 bases not matched to a gene. CDR1 LGHDT and CDR2 YNNKEL come from the germline V gene (reference sequence). This chain's CDR3 is CASSHPRTGGTDTQYF. CDR3 coding DNA: TGTGCCAGCAGCCATCCCCGGACAGGAGGTACAGATACGCAGTATTTT.

CDR3 region: CASSYKGFNSPLHF. The DNA of the CDR3 is TGTGCCAGCAGTTACAAGGGGTTTAATTCACCCCTCCACTTT. The chain is built from TRBV6-5 and TRBJ1-6; D may be TRBD1 (5 bases). V was trimmed by 2 bases and J by 6 bases, leaving 8 bases between them. This CDR3 has 14 residues. The V gene's germline CDR1 is MNHEY and CDR2 SVGAGI.

This chain connects TRBV2 to TRBJ2-7, with D perhaps TRBD1 (6 bases). Trimming removed 4 bases from V and 6 bases from J, with 13 bases in between. Germline values: CDR1 SNHLY, CDR2 FYNNEI. The CDR3 is 13 amino acids. CDR3 sequence: CASSGSGVVEQYF. DNA for the CDR3: TGTGCCAGCAGTGGCTCAGGGGTGGTCGAGCAGTACTTC.

The CDR3 DNA reads TGTGCCAGCAGCCCGAGTGTTCCAGCGAGCGGTGGGACCCAGTACTTC. It encodes CASSPSVPASGGTQYF. The rearrangement joins TRBV7-2 to TRBJ2-5; maybe TRBD2 (5 bases). The CDR3 has 16 amino acids. Germline V gene data show CDR1 as SGHTA and CDR2 as FQGNSA. Deletions cut 5 bases from V and 7 bases from J, with 23 bases between. The variable domain in full, with the rest retrieved from reference TRBV7-2 and TRBJ2-5, is GAGVSQSPSNKVTEKGKDVELRCDPISGHTALYWYRQSLGQGLEFLIYFQGNSAPDKSGLPSDRFSAERTGGSVSTLTIQRTQQEDSAVYLCASSPSVPASGGTQYFGPGTRLLVL.

The rearrangement uses TRBV7-6 and TRBJ2-3, with 13 bases that match TRBD2. Trimming removed 5 bases from V and 5 bases from J; junction bases left unmatched: 7. The CDR3 totals 16 residues. Germline V CDR1 and CDR2: SGHVS, FNYEAQ. The DNA of the CDR3 is TGTGCCAGCAGCCACAGACTAGCGGGAGGAGTAGATACGCAGTATTTT. Translation: CASSHRLAGGVDTQYF.

The chain recombines TRBV15 with TRBJ2-5, with D perhaps matching TRBD1 (5 bases). The length of the CDR3 is 15 residues. The germline gives CDR1 LNHNV, CDR2 YYDKDF (reference sequence). Trimming cost V 0 bases and J 0 bases, with 8 bases left between them. The CDR3 sequence is CATSRDKGDQETQYF. The CDR3, as DNA: TGTGCCACCAGCAGAGATAAAGGGGACCAAGAGACCCAGTACTTC.

The chain combines TRBV7-9 with TRBJ1-1; the D gene is possibly TRBD1 (5 bases). V shed 5 bases and J shed 5 bases, with 21 bases lying between them. CDR1 SEHNR and CDR2 FQNEAQ come from the germline V gene (reference sequence). The length of the CDR3 is 16 residues. CDR3 DNA: TGTGCCAGCAGCCACTCCAGGACGGGGGTCAGGACTGAAGCTTTCTTT. Its protein is CASSHSRTGVRTEAFF.

This chain joins TRBV4-1 and TRBJ2-7; TRBD1 might be the D (5 bases). The CDR3 is made up of 15 amino acids. With 4 bases removed from V and 0 bases from J, the gap between germline ends came to 13 bases. Germline CDR1 and CDR2: MGHRA and YSYEKL. For the CDR3, the DNA is TGCGCCAGCAGCCTCGACAGAACCTTCTCCTACGAGCAGTACTTC. It yields the protein CASSLDRTFSYEQYF.

This clone was observed a handful of times. The rearrangement links TRBV11-2 to TRBJ1-2; no clear D. Trimming removed 0 bases from V and 8 bases from J, with 10 bases in between. The CDR3 consists of 13 residues. Germline CDR1 is SGHAT and CDR2 is FQNNGV. The CDR3 region has the DNA TGTGCCAGCAGCTTAGACAGAGAGGTCGGCTACACCTTC. Protein product: CASSLDREVGYTF.

This clone came up once. The chain couples TRBV9 to TRBJ1-2; D is undetermined. V lost 6 bases and J lost 2, with 8 bases in between. From germline, CDR1 is SGDLS and CDR2 YYNGEE. This CDR3 comprises 12 residues. The CDR3 coding sequence is TGTGCCAGCATGGCCCTGAACTATGGCTACACCTTC. Translation: CASMALNYGYTF.

The chain joins TRBV19 to TRBJ1-2; 7 bases map to TRBD1. The V gene end was trimmed by 5 bases and the J gene end by 4 bases; junction bases not matched to a gene: 13. Germline loops: CDR1 LNHDA, CDR2 SQIVND (reference sequence). There are 16 residues in the CDR3. The DNA for the CDR3 is TGTGCCAGTAGTGGCGACAGGGTAGGGGATCTCTATGGCTACACCTTC. It encodes CASSGDRVGDLYGYTF. Supplemented by reference TRBV19 and TRBJ1-2, the full variable domain reads DGGITQSPKYLFRKEGQNVTLSCEQNLNHDAMYWYRQDPGQGLRLIYYSQIVNDFQKGDIAEGYSVSREKKESFPLTVTSAQKNPTAFYLCASSGDRVGDLYGYTFGSGTRLTVV.

The rearrangement uses TRBV25-1 and TRBJ2-2; D might be TRBD1 (7 bases). CDR3 size: 16 residues. The V and J ends lost 0 bases and 5 bases respectively, with 13 bases between them. Germline lookup yields CDR1 MGHDK and CDR2 SYGVNS. The CDR3 DNA reads as TGTGCCAGCAGTGAATATGCGGGACAGAATACCGGGGAGCTGTTTTTT. Amino acid sequence: CASSEYAGQNTGELFF.

The genes are TRBV4-1 and TRBJ2-1; 14 nucleotides line up with TRBD2. The CDR3 extends over 20 amino acids. CDR1 is MGHRA and CDR2 is YSYEKL in the germline V gene. The ends lost 4 bases at V and 2 bases at J; junction bases unmatched: 13. In DNA, the CDR3 is TGCGCCAGCAGCCTCCGACTAGCGGGAGGGTATCTTGACACCTACAATGAGCAGTTCTTC. It is translated as CASSLRLAGGYLDTYNEQFF.

The chain combines TRBV24-1 with TRBJ1-2, with no clear D. This CDR3 region has 14 residues. Germline CDR1 reads KGHDR; CDR2 reads SFDVKD. V was cut by 5 bases and J by 4 bases, with 13 bases left in between. For the CDR3, the DNA is TGTGCCACCAGTGCGGGATCCGGCACCTATGGCTACACCTTC. The encoded protein is CATSAGSGTYGYTF.

The gene calls are TRBV18 and TRBJ2-7; a possible D gene is TRBD2 (6 bases). Trimming stripped 3 bases from V and 2 bases from J, with 8 bases between. The CDR3 has 13 residues. Germline loops: CDR1 KGHSH, CDR2 LQKENI. The CDR3: CASSPPSAYEQYF. CDR3 sequence (DNA): TGTGCCAGCTCACCCCCTAGCGCCTACGAGCAGTACTTC. Looking up the rest from reference TRBV18 and TRBJ2-7 gives the full variable domain: NAGVMQNPRHLVRRRGQEARLRCSPMKGHSHVYWYRQLPEEGLKFMVYLQKENIIDESGMPKERFSAEFPKEGPSILRIQQVVRGDSAAYFCASSPPSAYEQYFGPGTRLTVT.

The rearrangement links TRBV7-2 to TRBJ2-3; TRBD1 is a possible D gene (6 bases). The V gene's germline CDR1 is SGHTA and CDR2 FQGNSA. Trimming removed 5 bases from V and 7 bases from J, with 19 bases in between. The CDR3 consists of 15 residues. The CDR3 sequence: CASSLGWHREHTQYF. The DNA for the CDR3 is TGTGCCAGCAGCCTAGGCTGGCACAGGGAACATACGCAGTATTTT.

This chain joins TRBV7-9 and TRBJ2-2, with D perhaps TRBD1 (6 bases). This CDR3 has 18 residues. V shed 3 bases and J shed 2 bases, with 19 bases lying between them. The germline V gene has CDR1 SEHNR and CDR2 FQNEAQ (reference sequence). This chain's CDR3 is CASSFGAGVGNNTGELFF. CDR3 nucleotide sequence: TGTGCCAGCAGCTTCGGGGCAGGGGTCGGAAATAACACCGGGGAGCTGTTTTTT.

This rearrangement joins TRBV2 to TRBJ1-5, with 7 bases matching TRBD1. Trimming cost V 3 bases and J 1 base; bases outside gene matches: 6. Germline lookup yields CDR1 SNHLY and CDR2 FYNNEI. The CDR3 runs 16 residues. The CDR3 here is CASSDSTGKSNQPQHF. DNA of the CDR3: TGTGCCAGCAGTGACTCGACAGGGAAGAGCAATCAGCCCCAGCATTTT.

The chain employs TRBV3-1 (or the pseudogene TRBV3-2) and TRBJ1-6; the D gene is possibly TRBD1 (5 bases). The V end was cut by 3 bases, the J end by 5 bases, with 8 bases between. This CDR3 is built from 14 residues. Germline lookup yields CDR1 LGHDT and CDR2 YNNKEL (reference sequence). The CDR3 DNA sequence: TGTGCCAGCAGCCAGACAGCGAATAATTCACCCCTCCACTTT. It is translated as CASSQTANNSPLHF.

The chain joins TRBV24-1 to TRBJ1-6; perhaps TRBD1 as D (6 bases). Germline assignment: CDR1 KGHDR and CDR2 SFDVKD. The CDR3 extends over 21 amino acids. The V end was cut by 3 bases, the J end by 6 bases, with 29 bases between. As DNA, the CDR3 is TGTGCCACCAGTGATATCTTTGCGGCCACTGGTCTGACAGGCACTAATTCACCCCTCCACTTT. Translated, it gives CATSDIFAATGLTGTNSPLHF.

The genes are TRBV5-8 and TRBJ2-5; D is perhaps TRBD2 (5 bases). The CDR3 length is 15 residues. The germline gives CDR1 SGHTS, CDR2 YDEGEE. V shed 3 bases and J shed 4 bases, with 16 bases lying between them. The CDR3 sequence is CASSSRTGAGETQYF. For the CDR3, the DNA is TGTGCCAGCAGCTCCCGGACTGGCGCCGGAGAGACCCAGTACTTC. Drawing the rest from reference TRBV5-8 and TRBJ2-5, the complete variable domain is EAGVTQSPTHLIKTRGQQATLRCSPISGHTSVYWYQQALGLGLQFLLWYDEGEERNRGNFPPRFSGRQFPNYSSELNVNALELEDSALYLCASSSRTGAGETQYFGPGTRLLVL.